This is a list of T cell receptor beta chains from one sample in a study of Ad26.COV2.S vaccination and SARS-CoV-2 variants. Profiled with immunoSEQ multiplex PCR; TCRdb holds only in-frame clones, not every one. This sample has approximately 300,000 clones, with roughly 80% found just once. Specimen: peripheral blood, collected in a trial of Ad26.COV2.S vaccine versus placebo. These receptors were obtained from a person between 18 and 60 years old who received the Ad26.COV2.S COVID-19 vaccine or a placebo. Each CDR3 is given with its conserved first and last residue. The D gene is left open where the match is weak. Size tells how often a clone was seen (once, few, many) or the class of an expanded clone, and some rows leave it out.

v_call	clone_size	d_call	j_call	cdr3_aa	cdr3_nt
TRBV20-1	-	-	TRBJ2-3	CSASSAGTDTQYF	TGCAGTGCTAGTTCGGCGGGGACAGATACGCAGTATTTT
TRBV30	-	-	TRBJ1-3	CAWRYLSGNTIYF	TGTGCCTGGAGGTACCTCTCTGGAAACACCATATATTTT
TRBV28	-	TRBD1	TRBJ1-2	CASSSPPGTGGGYTF	TGTGCCAGCAGTTCCCCTCCTGGGACAGGGGGCGGCTACACCTTC
TRBV14	-	-	TRBJ2-2	CASSPAWEDTGELFF	TGTGCCAGCAGCCCGGCGTGGGAAGACACCGGGGAGCTGTTTTTT
TRBV5-1	-	TRBD1	TRBJ2-7	CASSLTQGAYEQYF	TGCGCCAGCAGCTTGACCCAGGGGGCCTACGAGCAGTACTTC
TRBV5-1	few	-	TRBJ2-2	CASSRSGRDTGELFF	TGCGCCAGCAGTAGATCCGGGAGAGACACCGGGGAGCTGTTTTTT
TRBV5-1	-	-	TRBJ2-7	CASSQGLPSYEQYF	TGCGCCAGCAGCCAGGGGCTCCCTTCCTACGAGCAGTACTTC
TRBV5-4	-	-	TRBJ2-5	CASTLGGQETQYF	TGTGCCAGCACCCTCGGAGGCCAAGAGACCCAGTACTTC
TRBV29-1	-	-	TRBJ2-5	CSVSQNQETQYF	TGCAGCGTTAGTCAGAACCAAGAGACCCAGTACTTC
TRBV30	-	-	TRBJ1-3	CAWLNSGNTIYF	TGTGCCTGGCTTAACTCTGGAAACACCATATATTTT
TRBV7-3	-	-	TRBJ2-7	CASKRSPLDYEQYF	TGTGCCAGCAAGAGGTCTCCTCTCGACTACGAGCAGTACTTC
TRBV2	-	-	TRBJ2-1	CASGYYNNEQFF	TGTGCCAGCGGGTACTATAACAATGAGCAGTTCTTC
TRBV19	-	-	TRBJ1-2	CASSSPGQTGYGYTF	TGTGCCAGTAGTTCACCCGGACAGACGGGATATGGCTACACCTTC
TRBV7-9	once	-	TRBJ2-5	CASSLAGQGEETQYF	TGTGCCAGCAGCTTAGCAGGCCAGGGAGAAGAGACCCAGTACTTC
TRBV28	once	-	TRBJ1-1	CASNRVNTEAFF	TGTGCCAGCAACAGGGTGAACACTGAAGCTTTCTTT
TRBV15	-	TRBD1	TRBJ2-2	CATSSGQGTGELFF	TGTGCCACCAGCAGTGGACAGGGCACCGGGGAGCTGTTTTTT
TRBV19	-	-	TRBJ1-1	CASSIGPNTEAFF	TGTGCCAGTAGTATCGGACCGAACACTGAAGCTTTCTTT
TRBV7-2	once	-	TRBJ2-3	CASSSEQASDTQYF	TGTGCCAGCAGCTCTGAACAGGCTTCGGATACGCAGTATTTT
TRBV14	-	-	TRBJ1-3	CASSPRRNTIYF	TGTGCCAGCAGCCCCAGAAGGAACACCATATATTTT
TRBV5-6	-	TRBD1	TRBJ1-2	CASSWEDRGPLVIDGYTF	TGTGCCAGCAGCTGGGAGGACAGGGGGCCGCTAGTAATCGATGGCTACACCTTC
TRBV19	once	TRBD2	TRBJ2-4	CASSPQAGREENIQYF	TGTGCCAGTAGCCCCCAAGCGGGGAGGGAGGAAAACATTCAGTACTTC
TRBV2	-	TRBD1	TRBJ2-3	CASSGTGEYPDTQYF	TGTGCCAGCAGTGGGACAGGTGAATATCCAGATACGCAGTATTTT
TRBV3-1/TRBV3-2	few	-	TRBJ1-6	CASSLTGRGSPLHF	TGTGCCAGCAGCCTCACAGGGCGGGGTTCACCCCTCCACTTT
TRBV9	-	-	TRBJ2-3	CASSVAVADTQYF	TGTGCCAGCAGCGTAGCTGTGGCCGATACGCAGTATTTT
TRBV7-8	-	TRBD2	TRBJ2-1	CASSFRTSGGVNNEQFF	TGTGCCAGCAGCTTCAGGACTAGCGGGGGGGTCAACAATGAGCAGTTCTTC
TRBV30	-	-	TRBJ2-3	CAWGRQVETDTQYF	TGTGCCTGGGGACGACAGGTGGAGACGGATACGCAGTATTTT
TRBV15	-	-	TRBJ1-3	CATSRDGQTGNTIYF	TGTGCCACCAGCAGAGATGGACAGACTGGAAACACCATATATTTT